One TCR beta chain is described in this entry. Its antigen is not known. Measured with immunoSEQ multiplex PCR; TCRdb has only the in-frame clones, and not every one. The table records tens of thousands of clones, roughly 90% of them present only once. The sample originates from a study of graft-versus-host responses after intestinal transplantation. Study overall: Anti-thymocyte globulin served as induction for all recipients, who then took tacrolimus and steroids for three to four years. Study-wide results and caveats: An association linked early post-transplant HvG declines with peak circulating GvH clone levels. Some GvH clones were seen earlier in gut or blood, suggesting intestinal origin.

Germline V CDR1 and CDR2: SGHTA, FQGNSA. The CDR3 length is 13 residues. Trimming pared 5 bases from V and 6 bases from J, leaving 11 bases between. The chain combines TRBV7-2 with TRBJ1-5; D remains unclear. The source material was unstimulated CD8+ T cells sorted from spleen or lymph node cells, sampled before intestinal transplant. This TCR derives from a human donor who received an intestinal transplant. CDR3 coding DNA: TGTGCCAGCAGCCTCACTACGCGTCAGCCCCAGCATTTT. Translating gives CASSLTTRQPQHF.